These 6 T cell receptor beta chains were all obtained from the same sample, sequenced in a study of blood T cell repertoires in COVID-19. This table comes from immunoSEQ multiplex PCR, and its TCRdb copy is limited to in-frame clones, with some not included. In the table there are more than 90,000 clones, around 88% of which are singletons. The sample comprised peripheral blood. Receptors were obtained from a woman in her sixties with COVID-19, enrolled during active disease.

V and J are TRBV7-3 and TRBJ2-1; no definite D call. There are 14 residues in the CDR3. Germline CDR1 SGHTA, CDR2 FQGTGA. The V gene lost 5 bases and the J gene lost 4 bases, with 12 bases spanning the gap. The DNA for the CDR3 is TGTGCCAGCAGCCGGGTCCAAGCATACAATGAGCAGTTCTTC. This encodes CASSRVQAYNEQFF.

The chain couples TRBV27 to TRBJ1-6; perhaps TRBD1 as D (6 bases). V was clipped by 5 bases and J by 5 bases, with 13 bases between them. In germline, CDR1 is MNHEY, CDR2 SMNVEV (reference sequence). The CDR3 extends over 15 amino acids. This CDR3 reads CASSQLDRNNSPLHF. As DNA, the CDR3 is TGTGCCAGCAGTCAACTCGACAGGAATAATTCACCCCTCCACTTT.

J is TRBJ1-4 and V is TRBV5-1, with TRBD1 matching 9 bases. The CDR3 has 15 amino acids. Unmatched junction bases numbered 6, after V lost 3 bases and J lost 6 bases. Germline CDR1 is SGHRS and CDR2 is YFSETQ. For the CDR3, the DNA is TGCGCCAGCAGCTCGACACAGGGGGCAGATGAAAAACTGTTTTTT. It encodes CASSSTQGADEKLFF.

The CDR3 region is CASSPSLNTEAFF. DNA for the CDR3: TGTGCCAGCAGTCCCTCCTTGAACACTGAAGCTTTCTTT. The J gene is TRBJ1-1, the V gene TRBV6-4; D is uncertain. Germline values: CDR1 MRHNA, CDR2 SNTAGT. V was clipped by 5 bases and J by 0 bases, with 7 bases between them. The CDR3 runs 13 residues.

This rearrangement joins TRBV27 to TRBJ2-3; a possible D gene is TRBD2 (5 bases). Germline assignment: CDR1 MNHEY and CDR2 SMNVEV (reference sequence). The CDR3 sequence is 16 residues long. Trimming stripped 4 bases from V and 0 bases from J, with 14 bases between. CDR3 nucleotide sequence: TGTGCCAGCAGTTCCCTCAGGCTAGCTAGCACAGATACGCAGTATTTT. Translating it yields CASSSLRLASTDTQYF.

The chain uses TRBV7-3 and TRBJ2-1, with 9 bases matching TRBD1. Germline V CDR1 and CDR2: SGHTA, FQGTGA. The J segment lost 5 bases and the V segment lost 6 bases, leaving 11 bases of the junction unmatched. The CDR3 length is 16 residues. This CDR3 is CASRLAGDRAHNEQFF. As DNA, the CDR3 is TGTGCCAGCAGACTCGCCGGGGACAGGGCCCACAATGAGCAGTTCTTC.